This is a list of T cell receptor beta chains from one sample in a study of control samples from healthy donors and cancer patients. Some clones are missing from TCRdb's copy, which holds only in-frame ones; the method was immunoSEQ multiplex PCR. The sample contains about 160,000 clones, approximately 94% of which appear only once. Sample: blood. The origin of the receptors is a woman between 35 and 50 years old in good health. CDR3s include the opening cysteine and the closing phenylalanine or tryptophan. A D gene is named only where the DNA matches it firmly. A clone size is listed for some rows: how often the clone was seen (once, few, many), or a class if it is expanded.

V gene,J gene,clone size,CDR3 length,D gene,CDR3 protein,CDR3 DNA
TRBV5-1,TRBJ1-3,.,16,.,CASSLGQVTSGNTIYF,TGCGCCAGCAGCTTGGGGCAGGTGACGTCTGGAAACACCATATATTTT
TRBV4-1,TRBJ2-1,.,18,TRBD2,CASSQGPLLAGTYNEQFF,TGCGCCAGCAGCCAAGGTCCCTTACTAGCGGGGACCTACAATGAGCAGTTCTTC
TRBV18,TRBJ2-5,.,15,TRBD2,CASSPRRGSGETQYF,TGTGCCAGCTCACCACGGCGCGGGAGCGGTGAGACCCAGTACTTC
TRBV4-2,TRBJ2-2,.,18,TRBD1,CASSQDTGDPNYTGELFF,TGTGCCAGCAGCCAAGATACAGGGGATCCCAACTACACCGGGGAGCTGTTTTTT
TRBV9,TRBJ1-2,.,16,.,CASSGPGGFINYGYTF,TGTGCCAGCAGCGGTCCCGGTGGCTTTATTAACTATGGCTACACCTTC
TRBV5-1,TRBJ1-6,.,16,.,CASSRDSGSYNSPLHF,TGCGCCAGCAGCAGGGACTCCGGCTCCTATAATTCACCCCTCCACTTT
TRBV7-2,TRBJ1-1,.,13,.,CASSLFQSLEAFF,TGTGCCAGCAGCTTATTCCAGTCCCTCGAAGCTTTCTTT
TRBV3-1/TRBV3-2,TRBJ1-1,.,15,.,CASSQGGRPNTEAFF,TGTGCCAGCAGCCAAGGGGGACGGCCGAACACTGAAGCTTTCTTT
TRBV5-6,TRBJ1-2,.,15,TRBD1,CASSSSRDRNYGYTF,TGTGCCAGCAGCTCCTCCCGGGACAGAAACTATGGCTACACCTTC
TRBV9,TRBJ1-6,.,11,.,CASSVGTALHF,TGTGCCAGCAGCGTAGGGACAGCCCTCCACTTT
TRBV10-3,TRBJ2-7,.,13,TRBD2,CAISDPRLADKYF,TGTGCCATCAGTGACCCCCGGCTAGCGGATAAGTACTTC
TRBV11-3,TRBJ1-1,.,15,.,CASSPRGTSNTEAFF,TGTGCCAGCAGCCCAAGAGGCACCTCGAACACTGAAGCTTTCTTT
TRBV12-3/TRBV12-4,TRBJ1-2,.,13,TRBD1,CASTPDRVSGYTF,TGTGCCAGCACTCCGGACAGGGTCTCTGGCTACACCTTC
TRBV6-2/TRBV6-3,TRBJ2-1,.,17,TRBD2,CASSQAGGQGSYNEQFF,TGTGCCAGCAGTCAAGCGGGAGGGCAGGGCTCCTACAATGAGCAGTTCTTC
TRBV4-2,TRBJ1-6,.,16,.,CASSQNTGGNNSPLHF,TGTGCCAGCAGCCAAAATACAGGAGGCAACAATTCACCCCTCCACTTT
TRBV5-1,TRBJ2-1,.,16,.,CASSLGRLGLYNEQFF,TGCGCCAGCAGCTTGGGCAGGTTGGGACTTTACAATGAGCAGTTCTTC
TRBV2,TRBJ1-5,.,15,.,CASRSGSAGNQPQHF,TGTGCCAGCAGGTCAGGGTCGGCGGGCAATCAGCCCCAGCATTTT
TRBV5-5,TRBJ2-3,.,16,TRBD1,CASSLSLTGGTDTQYF,TGTGCCAGCAGCTTGTCGTTGACAGGGGGAACAGATACGCAGTATTTT
TRBV13,TRBJ2-3,.,15,.,CASSLKGLGGATQYF,TGTGCCAGCAGCTTAAAGGGACTCGGAGGGGCTACGCAGTATTTT
TRBV11-3,TRBJ2-3,.,13,.,CASSSGAADTQYF,TGTGCCAGCAGCTCGGGGGCCGCAGATACGCAGTATTTT
TRBV19,TRBJ1-1,.,13,.,CASSIKGDTEAFF,TGTGCCAGTAGTATTAAGGGAGACACTGAAGCTTTCTTT
TRBV20-1,TRBJ2-5,.,10,.,CSGVGETQYF,TGCAGTGGTGTAGGAGAGACCCAGTACTTC
TRBV19,TRBJ1-6,.,14,.,CASTATGWDSPLHF,TGTGCCAGTACCGCAACGGGCTGGGATTCACCCCTCCACTTT
TRBV10-3,TRBJ1-6,.,17,TRBD1,CAISEADRGSYNSPLHF,TGTGCCATCAGTGAGGCGGACAGGGGCTCCTATAATTCACCCCTCCACTTT
TRBV6-5,TRBJ1-6,.,13,.,CASSYRTDSPLHF,TGTGCCAGCAGTTACAGGACAGATTCACCCCTCCACTTT
TRBV19,TRBJ2-1,.,14,TRBD2,CASIRTSGSFEQFF,TGTGCCAGTATCCGGACTAGCGGGAGTTTTGAGCAGTTCTTC
TRBV6-5,TRBJ1-2,.,14,.,CASVPNGEGYGYTF,TGTGCCAGCGTCCCAAATGGGGAAGGGTATGGCTACACCTTC
TRBV25-1,TRBJ1-4,.,16,.,CASSEYATVSDEKLFF,TGTGCCAGCAGTGAATACGCGACAGTTAGTGATGAAAAACTGTTTTTT
TRBV21-1,TRBJ1-3,.,16,.,CASSTGQGACGNTIYF,TGTGCCAGCAGCACCGGACAGGGGGCTTGTGGAAACACCATATATTTT
TRBV5-1,TRBJ2-3,.,15,.,CASSRSVLYSDTQYF,TGCGCCAGCTCCAGGTCGGTACTCTACTCAGATACGCAGTATTTT
TRBV29-1,TRBJ1-1,.,13,.,CSVEESGGTEAFF,TGCAGCGTTGAAGAATCTGGCGGGACTGAAGCTTTCTTT
TRBV4-2,TRBJ1-2,many,14,.,CASSQEGAYYGYTF,TGTGCCAGCAGCCAAGAGGGTGCCTACTATGGCTACACCTTC
TRBV3-1/TRBV3-2,TRBJ2-1,.,15,.,CASSPGLGSYNEQFF,TGTGCCAGCAGCCCAGGACTGGGATCCTACAATGAGCAGTTCTTC
TRBV18,TRBJ1-2,.,16,TRBD1,CASSLTGQGPPFGYTF,TGTGCCAGCTCACTAACGGGACAGGGTCCTCCCTTTGGCTACACCTTC
TRBV12-5,TRBJ1-2,.,12,.,CASGGQIYGYTF,TGTGCTAGTGGCGGACAGATCTATGGCTACACCTTC
TRBV11-1,TRBJ1-1,.,13,.,CASSLARDAEAFF,TGTGCCAGCAGCTTAGCCAGGGACGCTGAAGCTTTCTTT
TRBV19,TRBJ1-1,.,14,.,CASSPRVRGTEAFF,TGTGCCAGTAGTCCACGGGTGAGGGGCACTGAAGCTTTCTTT
TRBV9,TRBJ2-5,.,14,TRBD1,CASSADRVQETQYF,TGTGCCAGCAGCGCGGACAGGGTCCAAGAGACCCAGTACTTC
TRBV10-2,TRBJ2-5,.,15,.,CASRAGKTRPATQYF,TGCGCCAGCAGGGCAGGGAAGACTAGGCCGGCGACCCAGTACTTC
TRBV19,TRBJ2-2,once,16,.,CASSIDWSWGTGELFF,TGTGCCAGTAGTATAGATTGGAGCTGGGGCACCGGGGAGCTGTTTTTT
TRBV19,TRBJ1-5,.,16,.,CASTRRTEYSNQPQHF,TGTGCCAGTACCAGGCGGACAGAATATAGCAATCAGCCCCAGCATTTT
TRBV7-9,TRBJ1-2,once,16,.,CASSSPRGPANYGYTF,TGTGCCAGCAGCTCCCCACGGGGCCCGGCTAACTATGGCTACACCTTC
TRBV10-3,TRBJ1-1,.,12,TRBD1,CAIAGQGNEAFF,TGTGCCATCGCGGGACAGGGAAACGAAGCTTTCTTT
TRBV5-6,TRBJ1-5,.,15,.,CASSLGPRGQRPQHF,TGTGCCAGCAGCTTGGGTCCCAGGGGCCAGCGGCCCCAGCATTTT
TRBV6-5,TRBJ1-2,.,14,.,CASTTLGATYGYTF,TGTGCCAGCACCACCCTGGGGGCCACCTATGGCTACACCTTC
TRBV7-9,TRBJ1-2,few,15,TRBD1,CASSYATGGNYGYTF,TGTGCCAGCAGCTATGCGACAGGGGGTAACTATGGCTACACCTTC
TRBV4-3,TRBJ2-1,.,15,TRBD2,CASSQVLAGYNEQFF,TGCGCCAGCAGCCAAGTGCTAGCGGGATACAATGAGCAGTTCTTC